This T cell receptor (beta chain) is drawn from a study of OX40 agonist ivuxolimab in advanced cancers. Study at large: The drug used for patients, ivuxolimab, was an agonistic anti-OX40 (CD134) antibody. Patients were infused with ivuxolimab every 2 weeks at 0.01 to 10 mg/kg.

Per the germline V gene, CDR1 is MGHDK and CDR2 is SYGVNS. This CDR3 is built from 16 residues. V lost 4 bases, J lost 6 bases, and 21 bases lay in between. A remark on this clone: The antigen is not known.

Produced via immunoSEQ multiplex PCR; TCRdb's table is partial and in-frame only. The sample yields 100,000 to 150,000 clones, about nine tenths seen once. Study-level results: Clonal expansion from baseline to week 6 occurred in both CD4+ and CD8+ T cells. Certain nonresponders likewise exhibited a low normalized T-cell clonal expansion.

Sequenced here: CD4+ or CD8+ T cells sorted from blood, sampled in a trial of the OX40 agonist ivuxolimab. The clonotype comes from an adult with an advanced solid tumor such as melanoma, head and neck, liver or kidney cancer. The rearrangement links TRBV25-1 to TRBJ1-1; D unresolved. As DNA, the CDR3 is TGTGCCAGCAGTGTAGTAGGTGTAGTGGGTTCTTCTGAAGCTTTCTTT. Protein sequence: CASSVVGVVGSSEAFF.